This TCR beta chain is drawn from a study of shared clonotypes between healthy human individuals. For sorted subsets, about 200 ng DNA per replicate equaled 33,000 or so T cell genomes. Profiled with immunoSEQ multiplex PCR; TCRdb holds only in-frame clones, not every one. The sample includes more than 2,000,000 clones, roughly nine tenths of them seen just once. The study, taken as a whole, reports: Researchers found naive subsets generally carried larger estimated richness than memory subsets.

The CDR3 has 16 residues. V lost 2 bases to trimming and J lost 0 bases, with 13 bases between them. Germline V gene sequence: CDR1 SGHRS, CDR2 YFSETQ. A remark on this clone: Its antigen is unknown.

This receptor was obtained from a young man in good health. Source material: naive CD4+ T cells sorted from blood. As to subset: CD45RA+ positively selected. The chain links TRBV5-1 to TRBJ2-3, with no clear D. The CDR3 here is CASSLSRIHSTDTQYF. CDR3 in DNA: TGCGCCAGCAGCTTATCGAGGATTCATAGCACAGATACGCAGTATTTT. Full variable domain (missing parts from reference TRBV5-1 and TRBJ2-3): KAGVTQTPRYLIKTRGQQVTLSCSPISGHRSVSWYQQTPGQGLQFLFEYFSETQRNKGNFPGRFSGRQFSNSRSEMNVSTLELGDSALYLCASSLSRIHSTDTQYFGPGTRLTVL.